This T cell receptor (beta chain) stems from a study of shared clonotypes between healthy human individuals. Produced via immunoSEQ multiplex PCR; TCRdb's table is partial and in-frame only. The table shows about 2 million clones, with 85% to 95% occurring only once. The V end was cut by 1 base, the J end by 7 bases, with 11 bases between. The CDR3 contains 13 residues. Germline loops: CDR1 ENHRY, CDR2 SYGVKD. The sequenced sample consisted of naive CD4+ T cells sorted from blood. Sample subset: CD45RA+ positively selected. The receptor was derived from a man aged 18-30 years in good health. The chain employs TRBV10-3 and TRBJ2-7; no firm D call. The CDR3 spells CAISELVDAEQYF. CDR3 DNA: TGTGCCATCAGTGAGTTGGTGGACGCGGAGCAGTACTTC.